The 10 T cell receptor beta chains listed next were all sequenced from one sample in a study of shared clonotypes between healthy human individuals. Profiling relied on immunoSEQ multiplex PCR, and the TCRdb table lists in-frame clones only, not all of them. Of roughly 2 million clones in the sample, almost 96% are singletons; the top ten hold around 0.13%. Source material: naive CD4+ T cells sorted from blood. The subset: CD45RA+ positively selected. These TCRs come from a man aged 18 to 29 in good health.

V usage is TRBV5-4 and J usage is TRBJ1-6, with 11 bases identical to TRBD1. Germline CDR1 SGHNT, CDR2 YYREEE (reference sequence). V gave up 5 bases and J gave up 11 bases; unmatched junction bases: 6. The CDR3 runs to 14 residues. This chain's CDR3 is CASSPDRGPPPLHF. In DNA form, the CDR3 reads TGTGCCAGCAGTCCGGACAGGGGGCCTCCACCCCTCCACTTT.

On this clone: This same CDR3 is encoded by further DNA sequences in the sample. The V and J genes are TRBV5-1 and TRBJ2-3; D gene uncertain. This CDR3 is 15 amino acids long. Looked up from germline, CDR1 is SGHRS and CDR2 is YFSETQ. Deletions cut 0 bases from V and 0 bases from J, with 8 bases between. CDR3 loop: CASSLVLGSTDTQYF. CDR3 DNA sequence: TGCGCCAGCAGCTTGGTTTTGGGCAGCACAGATACGCAGTATTTT.

The V and J genes are TRBV20-1 and TRBJ1-4, with D unclear. The CDR3 has 11 residues. Germline V gene lookup returns CDR1 DFQATT and CDR2 SNEGSKA (reference sequence). V shed 8 bases and J shed 5 bases, with 9 bases lying between them. CDR3 sequence: CSSIKNEKLFF. The CDR3 coding sequence is TGCAGTTCGATTAAAAATGAAAAACTGTTTTTT.

CDR3 sequence reads: CASSQDEGYYGYTF. In DNA form, the CDR3 reads TGCGCCAGCAGCCAAGACGAGGGGTACTATGGCTACACCTTC. This chain connects TRBV4-1 to TRBJ1-2; weak D call: TRBD1 (5 bases). Deletions cut 0 bases from V and 3 bases from J, with 8 bases between. Germline lookup yields CDR1 MGHRA and CDR2 YSYEKL. The CDR3 extends over 14 amino acids.

J is TRBJ2-1 and V is TRBV5-8, with TRBD1 identical over 7 bases. The trim removed 3 bases at V and 10 bases at J, leaving 10 bases unmatched. The CDR3 sequence is 14 residues long. The germline V gene has CDR1 SGHTS and CDR2 YDEGEE. This chain's CDR3 is CASSSRDRGREQFF. The CDR3 DNA reads TGTGCCAGCAGCTCCCGGGACAGAGGCCGGGAGCAGTTCTTC.

The chain carries TRBV28 and TRBJ2-5, with 12 bases that match TRBD1. This CDR3 has 15 residues. V lost 8 bases, J lost 4 bases, and 8 bases stayed unmatched. Looked up from germline, CDR1 is MDHEN and CDR2 is SYDVKM. The CDR3 loop is CASSKGDRGRETQYF. CDR3 sequence (DNA): TGTGCCAGCTCCAAGGGGGACAGGGGGCGAGAGACCCAGTACTTC.

The chain couples TRBV2 to TRBJ2-2; 7 nucleotides match TRBD1. The V gene's germline CDR1 is SNHLY and CDR2 FYNNEI. The CDR3 is made up of 15 amino acids. V shed 7 bases and J 4 bases; nucleotides not matched to a gene: 9. The CDR3 DNA is TGTGCCAGCAAGCTACAGGGGCCGGGCACCGGGGAGCTGTTTTTT. Its protein is CASKLQGPGTGELFF.

The V call is TRBV6-6, the J call TRBJ1-1, with 9 bases matching TRBD1. Per germline, CDR1 MNHNY and CDR2 SVGAGI (reference sequence). The CDR3 extends over 15 amino acids. J lost 5 bases, V lost 4 bases, and 8 bases had no gene match. DNA of the CDR3: TGTGCCAGCAGTTCTCCGACAGGGGGGGAAACTGAAGCTTTCTTT. Its protein is CASSSPTGGETEAFF.

The V call is TRBV7-9, the J call TRBJ1-2; TRBD1 is a possible D gene (5 bases). CDR1 and CDR2 (germline): SEHNR, FQNEAQ (reference sequence). The CDR3 totals 14 residues. Trimming took 5 bases from V and 1 from J, leaving 11 bases between them. CDR3 DNA sequence: TGTGCCAGCAGCCAGACAGCAGTTAACTATGGCTACACCTTC. Its translation: CASSQTAVNYGYTF.

DNA of the CDR3: TGCGCCAGCAGCTTCGGGAGAGACTACGAGCAGTACTTC. This encodes CASSFGRDYEQYF. This chain uses TRBV5-1 with TRBJ2-7; a weak D match, TRBD2 (6 bases). The CDR3 is 13 residues long. The germline V gene has CDR1 SGHRS and CDR2 YFSETQ. V was shortened by 2 bases and J by 3 bases, with 9 bases between the two germline ends. The complete variable domain, with remaining parts taken from reference TRBV5-1 and TRBJ2-7, reads KAGVTQTPRYLIKTRGQQVTLSCSPISGHRSVSWYQQTPGQGLQFLFEYFSETQRNKGNFPGRFSGRQFSNSRSEMNVSTLELGDSALYLCASSFGRDYEQYFGPGTRLTVT.